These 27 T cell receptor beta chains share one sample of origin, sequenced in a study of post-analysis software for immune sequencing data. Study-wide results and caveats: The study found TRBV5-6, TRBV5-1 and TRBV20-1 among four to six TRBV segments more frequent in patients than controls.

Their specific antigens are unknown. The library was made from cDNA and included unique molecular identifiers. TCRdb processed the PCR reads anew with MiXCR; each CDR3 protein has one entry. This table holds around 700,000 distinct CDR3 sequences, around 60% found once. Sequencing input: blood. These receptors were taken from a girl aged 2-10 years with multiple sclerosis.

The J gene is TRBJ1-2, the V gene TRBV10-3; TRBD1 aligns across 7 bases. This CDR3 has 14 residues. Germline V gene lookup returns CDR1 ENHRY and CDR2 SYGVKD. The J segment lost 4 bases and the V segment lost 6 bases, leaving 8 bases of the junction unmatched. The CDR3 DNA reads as TGTGCCATCAGCGCCGGGACAGTGACCTATGGCTACACCTTC. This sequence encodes CAISAGTVTYGYTF.

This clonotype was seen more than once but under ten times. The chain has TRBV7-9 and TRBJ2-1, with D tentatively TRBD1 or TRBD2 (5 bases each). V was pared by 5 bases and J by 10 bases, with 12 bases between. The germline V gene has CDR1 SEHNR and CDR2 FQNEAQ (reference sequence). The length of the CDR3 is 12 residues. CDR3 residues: CASSPPGTEQFF. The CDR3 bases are TGTGCCAGCAGCCCCCCGGGGACCGAGCAGTTCTTC. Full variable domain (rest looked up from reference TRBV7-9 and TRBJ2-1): DTGVSQNPRHKITKRGQNVTFRCDPISEHNRLYWYRQTLGQGPEFLTYFQNEAQLEKSRLLSDRFSAERPKGSFSTLEIQRTEQGDSAMYLCASSPPGTEQFFGPGTRLTVL.

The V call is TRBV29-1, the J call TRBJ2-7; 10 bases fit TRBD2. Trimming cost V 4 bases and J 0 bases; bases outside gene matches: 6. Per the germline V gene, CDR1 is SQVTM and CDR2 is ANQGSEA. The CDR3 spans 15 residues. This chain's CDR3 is CSVAGSGRLSYEQYF. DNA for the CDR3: TGCAGCGTTGCGGGTAGCGGGAGGCTCTCCTACGAGCAGTACTTC.

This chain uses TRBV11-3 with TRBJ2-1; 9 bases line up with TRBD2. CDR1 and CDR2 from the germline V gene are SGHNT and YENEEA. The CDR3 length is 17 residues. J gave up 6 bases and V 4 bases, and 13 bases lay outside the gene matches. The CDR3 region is CASSSPPGSGGFNEQFF. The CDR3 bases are TGTGCCAGCAGCTCTCCCCCTGGGAGCGGGGGGTTCAATGAGCAGTTCTTC.

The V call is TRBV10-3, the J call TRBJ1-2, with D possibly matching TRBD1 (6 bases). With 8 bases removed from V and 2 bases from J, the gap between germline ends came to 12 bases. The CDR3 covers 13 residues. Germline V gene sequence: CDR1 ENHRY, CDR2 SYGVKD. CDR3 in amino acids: CAIGGGTNYGYTF. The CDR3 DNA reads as TGTGCCATCGGCGGGGGCACCAACTATGGCTACACCTTC.

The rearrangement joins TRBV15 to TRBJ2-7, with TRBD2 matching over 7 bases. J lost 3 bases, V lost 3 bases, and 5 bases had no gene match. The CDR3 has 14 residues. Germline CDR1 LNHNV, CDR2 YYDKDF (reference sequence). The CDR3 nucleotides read TGTGCCACCAGCAGGTATAGCGGGCTCTACGAGCAGTACTTC. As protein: CATSRYSGLYEQYF.

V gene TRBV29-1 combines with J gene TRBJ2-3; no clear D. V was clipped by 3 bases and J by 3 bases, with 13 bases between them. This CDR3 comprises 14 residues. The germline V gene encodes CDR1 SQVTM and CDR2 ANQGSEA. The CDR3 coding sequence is TGCAGCGTTGATTTAGTCAGAGTTACAGATACGCAGTATTTT. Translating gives CSVDLVRVTDTQYF.

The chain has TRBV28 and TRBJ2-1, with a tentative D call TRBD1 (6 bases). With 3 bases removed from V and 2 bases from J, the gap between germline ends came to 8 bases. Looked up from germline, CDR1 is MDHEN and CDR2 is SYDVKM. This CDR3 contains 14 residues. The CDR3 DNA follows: TGTGCCAGCAGTTTTCCAGGGGCCTACAATGAGCAGTTCTTC. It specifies CASSFPGAYNEQFF.

CDR3 sequence reads: CASGTPPGTEETQYF. In DNA form, the CDR3 reads TGCGCCAGCGGGACTCCACCCGGGACAGAAGAGACCCAGTACTTC. The rearrangement links TRBV5-1 to TRBJ2-5, with a possible D match to TRBD1 (7 bases). There are 15 residues in the CDR3. Germline lookup yields CDR1 SGHRS and CDR2 YFSETQ. Trimming cost V 7 bases and J 3 bases, with 19 bases left between them.

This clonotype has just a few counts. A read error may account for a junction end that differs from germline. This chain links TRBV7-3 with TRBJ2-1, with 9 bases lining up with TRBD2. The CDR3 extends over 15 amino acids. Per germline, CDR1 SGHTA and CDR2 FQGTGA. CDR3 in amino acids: CAGSLASGVHNEQFF. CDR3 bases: TGTGCCGGCAGCTTAGCTAGCGGGGTCCACAATGAGCAGTTCTTC.

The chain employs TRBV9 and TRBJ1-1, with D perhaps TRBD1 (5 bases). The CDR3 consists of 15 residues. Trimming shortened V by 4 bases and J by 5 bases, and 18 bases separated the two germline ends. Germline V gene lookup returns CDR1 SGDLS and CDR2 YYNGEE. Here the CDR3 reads CASSPTGTGVTEAFF. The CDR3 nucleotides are TGTGCCAGCAGCCCAACCGGGACGGGAGTTACTGAAGCTTTCTTT.

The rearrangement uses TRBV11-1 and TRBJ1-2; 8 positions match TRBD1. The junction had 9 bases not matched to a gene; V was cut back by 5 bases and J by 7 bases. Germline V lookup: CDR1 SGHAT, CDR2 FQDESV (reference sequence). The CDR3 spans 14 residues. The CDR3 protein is CASSRTGTSGGYTF. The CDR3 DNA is TGTGCCAGCAGCCGGACAGGGACGTCGGGTGGCTACACCTTC.

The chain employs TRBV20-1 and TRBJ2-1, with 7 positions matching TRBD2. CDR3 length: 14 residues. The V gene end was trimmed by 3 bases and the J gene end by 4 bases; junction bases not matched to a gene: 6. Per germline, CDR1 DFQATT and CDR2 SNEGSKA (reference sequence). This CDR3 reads CSASGWGGYNEQFF. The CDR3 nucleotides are TGCAGTGCTAGTGGGTGGGGGGGATACAATGAGCAGTTCTTC.

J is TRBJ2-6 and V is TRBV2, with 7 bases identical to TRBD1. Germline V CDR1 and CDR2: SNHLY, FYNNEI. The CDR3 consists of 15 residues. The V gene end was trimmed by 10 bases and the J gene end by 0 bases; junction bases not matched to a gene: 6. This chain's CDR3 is CAILGQTSGANVLTF. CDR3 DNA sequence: TGTGCCATCTTGGGACAGACCTCTGGGGCCAACGTCCTGACTTTC.

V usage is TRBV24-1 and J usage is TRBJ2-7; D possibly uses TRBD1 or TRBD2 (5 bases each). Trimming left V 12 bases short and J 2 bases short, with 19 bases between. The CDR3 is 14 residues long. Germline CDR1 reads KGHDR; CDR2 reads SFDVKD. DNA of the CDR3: TGTGCCCCGTTGGCCGGGACGGCAACCTACGAGCAGTACTTC. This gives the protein CAPLAGTATYEQYF.

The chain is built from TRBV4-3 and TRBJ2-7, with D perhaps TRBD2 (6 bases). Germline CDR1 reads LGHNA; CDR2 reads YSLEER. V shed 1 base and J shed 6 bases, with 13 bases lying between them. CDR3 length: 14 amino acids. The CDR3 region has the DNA TGCGCCAGCAGCCAAGGTACGCGGGGTGCCGAGCAGTACTTC. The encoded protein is CASSQGTRGAEQYF.

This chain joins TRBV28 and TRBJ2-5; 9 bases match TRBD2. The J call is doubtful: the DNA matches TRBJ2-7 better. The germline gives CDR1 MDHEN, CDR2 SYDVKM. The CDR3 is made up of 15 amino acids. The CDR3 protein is CASSPLAGTVGEQYF. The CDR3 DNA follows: TGTGCCAGCAGCCCCCTAGCGGGAACGGTCGGCGAGCAGTACTTC.

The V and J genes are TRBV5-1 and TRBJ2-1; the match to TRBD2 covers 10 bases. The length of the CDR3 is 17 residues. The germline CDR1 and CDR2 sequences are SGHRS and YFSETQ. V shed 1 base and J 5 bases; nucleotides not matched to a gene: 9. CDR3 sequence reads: CASSLRLAGEKDNEQFF. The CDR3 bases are TGCGCCAGCAGCTTGCGGCTAGCGGGAGAGAAGGACAATGAGCAGTTCTTC.

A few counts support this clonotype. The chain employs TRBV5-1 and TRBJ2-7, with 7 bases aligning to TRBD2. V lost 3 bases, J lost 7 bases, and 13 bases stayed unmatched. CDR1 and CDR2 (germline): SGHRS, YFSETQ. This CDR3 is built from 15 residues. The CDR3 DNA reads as TGCGCCAGCAGCTATTCCGGGACGGGGGGTGAGGAGCAGTACTTC. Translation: CASSYSGTGGEEQYF.

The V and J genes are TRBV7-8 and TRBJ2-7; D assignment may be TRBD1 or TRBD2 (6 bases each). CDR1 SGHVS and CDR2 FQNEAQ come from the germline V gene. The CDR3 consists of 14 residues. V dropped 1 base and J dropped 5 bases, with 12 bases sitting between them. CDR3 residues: CASSLGPGGHEQYF. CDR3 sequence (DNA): TGTGCCAGCAGCTTAGGCCCCGGGGGCCACGAGCAGTACTTC. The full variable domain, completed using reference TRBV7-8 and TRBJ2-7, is GAGVSQSPRYKVAKRGQDVALRCDPISGHVSLFWYQQALGQGPEFLTYFQNEAQLDKSGLPSDRFFAERPEGSVSTLKIQRTQQEDSAVYLCASSLGPGGHEQYFGPGTRLTVT.

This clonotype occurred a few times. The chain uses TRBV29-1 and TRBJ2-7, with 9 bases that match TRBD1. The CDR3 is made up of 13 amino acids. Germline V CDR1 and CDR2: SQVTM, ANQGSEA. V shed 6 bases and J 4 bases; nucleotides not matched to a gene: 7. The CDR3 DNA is TGCAGCGTATGGACAGGGGTTAAGTACGAGCAGTACTTC. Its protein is CSVWTGVKYEQYF.

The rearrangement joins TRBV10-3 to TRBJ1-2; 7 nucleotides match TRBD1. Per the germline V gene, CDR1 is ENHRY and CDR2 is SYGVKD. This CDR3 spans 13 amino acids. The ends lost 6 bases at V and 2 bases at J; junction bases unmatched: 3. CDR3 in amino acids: CAISLDRNYGYTF. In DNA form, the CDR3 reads TGTGCCATCAGCTTGGACAGGAACTATGGCTACACCTTC.

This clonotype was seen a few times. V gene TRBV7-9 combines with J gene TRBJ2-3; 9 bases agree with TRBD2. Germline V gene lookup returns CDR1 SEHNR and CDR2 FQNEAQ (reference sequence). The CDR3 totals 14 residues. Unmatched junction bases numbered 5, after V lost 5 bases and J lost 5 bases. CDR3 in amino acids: CASSKAGGGDTQYF. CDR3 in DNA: TGTGCCAGCAGCAAAGCGGGAGGAGGAGATACGCAGTATTTT.

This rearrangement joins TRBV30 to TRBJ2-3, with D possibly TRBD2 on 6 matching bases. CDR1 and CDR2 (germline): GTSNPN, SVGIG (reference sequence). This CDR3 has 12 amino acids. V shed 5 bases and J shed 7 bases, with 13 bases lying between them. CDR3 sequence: CAWGQGGNTQYF. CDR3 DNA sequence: TGTGCCTGGGGTCAGGGCGGGAATACGCAGTATTTT.

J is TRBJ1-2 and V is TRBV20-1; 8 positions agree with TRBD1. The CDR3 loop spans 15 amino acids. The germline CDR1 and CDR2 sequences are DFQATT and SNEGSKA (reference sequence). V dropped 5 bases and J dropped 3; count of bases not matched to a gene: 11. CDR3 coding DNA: TGCAGTGCTCGGGCCACAGGGGGGTATGACTATGGCTACACCTTC. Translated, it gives CSARATGGYDYGYTF.

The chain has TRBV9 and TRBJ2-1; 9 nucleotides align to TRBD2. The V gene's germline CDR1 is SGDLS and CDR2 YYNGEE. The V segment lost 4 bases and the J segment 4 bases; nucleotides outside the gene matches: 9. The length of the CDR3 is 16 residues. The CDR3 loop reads CASSLLAGEGYNEQFF. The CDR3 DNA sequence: TGTGCCAGCAGCCTCTTAGCGGGAGAAGGATACAATGAGCAGTTCTTC.

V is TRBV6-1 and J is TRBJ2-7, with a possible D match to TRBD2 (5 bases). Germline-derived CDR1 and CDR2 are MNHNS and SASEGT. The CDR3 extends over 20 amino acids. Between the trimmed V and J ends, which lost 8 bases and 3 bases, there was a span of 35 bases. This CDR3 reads CASPKNPWEPNLPGYYEQYV. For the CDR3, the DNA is TGTGCCAGCCCGAAAAATCCTTGGGAGCCTAACCTTCCGGGCTACTACGAGCAGTACGTC.